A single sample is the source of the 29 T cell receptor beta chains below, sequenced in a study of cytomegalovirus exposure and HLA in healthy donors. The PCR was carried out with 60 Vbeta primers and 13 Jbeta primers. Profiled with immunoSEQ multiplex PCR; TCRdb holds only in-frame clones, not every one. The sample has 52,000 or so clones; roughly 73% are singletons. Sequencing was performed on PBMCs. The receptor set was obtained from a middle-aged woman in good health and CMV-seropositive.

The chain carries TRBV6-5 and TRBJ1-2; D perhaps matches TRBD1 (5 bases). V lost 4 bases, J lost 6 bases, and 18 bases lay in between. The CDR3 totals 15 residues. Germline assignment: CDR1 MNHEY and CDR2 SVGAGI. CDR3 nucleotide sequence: TGTGCCAGCAGTTCGCCGGTTACAGGCTTAGATGGCTACACCTTC. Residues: CASSSPVTGLDGYTF.

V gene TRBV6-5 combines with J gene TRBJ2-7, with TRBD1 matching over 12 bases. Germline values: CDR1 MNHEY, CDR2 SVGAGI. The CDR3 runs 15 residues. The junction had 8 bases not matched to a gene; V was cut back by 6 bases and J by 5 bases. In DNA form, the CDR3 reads TGTGCCAGCAGCATCACCGGGACAGGGGGCAACGAGCAGTACTTC. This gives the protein CASSITGTGGNEQYF.

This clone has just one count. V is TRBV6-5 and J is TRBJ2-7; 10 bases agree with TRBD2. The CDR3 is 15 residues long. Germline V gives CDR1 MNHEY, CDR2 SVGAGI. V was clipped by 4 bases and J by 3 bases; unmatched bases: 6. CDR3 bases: TGTGCCAGCAGTTCCCTAGCGGGGGTCCGCTACGAGCAGTACTTC. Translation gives CASSSLAGVRYEQYF.

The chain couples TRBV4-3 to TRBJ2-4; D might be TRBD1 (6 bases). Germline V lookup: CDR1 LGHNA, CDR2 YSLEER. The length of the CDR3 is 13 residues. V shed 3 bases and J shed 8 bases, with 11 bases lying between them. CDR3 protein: CASSQDRRDIQYF. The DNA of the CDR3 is TGCGCCAGCAGCCAGGACAGAAGGGACATTCAGTACTTC.

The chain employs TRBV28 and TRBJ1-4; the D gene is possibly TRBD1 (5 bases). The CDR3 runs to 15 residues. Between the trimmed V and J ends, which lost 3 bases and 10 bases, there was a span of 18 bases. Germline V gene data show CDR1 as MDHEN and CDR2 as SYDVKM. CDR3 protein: CASSLAGTVDRKLFF. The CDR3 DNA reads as TGTGCCAGCAGTTTGGCGGGGACGGTGGATAGAAAACTGTTTTTT.

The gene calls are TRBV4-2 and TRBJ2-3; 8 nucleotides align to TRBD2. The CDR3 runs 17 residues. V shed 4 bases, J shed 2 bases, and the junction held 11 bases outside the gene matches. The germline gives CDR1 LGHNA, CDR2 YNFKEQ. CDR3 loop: CASSPHGRGALTDTQYF. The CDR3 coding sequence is TGTGCCAGCAGCCCTCACGGGCGGGGGGCCCTCACAGATACGCAGTATTTT.

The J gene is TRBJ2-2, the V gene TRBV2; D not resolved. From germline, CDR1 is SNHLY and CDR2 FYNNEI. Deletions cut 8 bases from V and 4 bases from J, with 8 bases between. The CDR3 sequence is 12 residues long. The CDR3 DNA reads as TGTGCCAGCCGTCTCGGCACCGGGGAGCTGTTTTTT. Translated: CASRLGTGELFF. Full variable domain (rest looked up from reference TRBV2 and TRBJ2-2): EPEVTQTPSHQVTQMGQEVILRCVPISNHLYFYWYRQILGQKVEFLVSFYNNEISEKSEIFDDQFSVERPDGSNFTLKIRSTKLEDSAMYFCASRLGTGELFFGEGSRLTVL.

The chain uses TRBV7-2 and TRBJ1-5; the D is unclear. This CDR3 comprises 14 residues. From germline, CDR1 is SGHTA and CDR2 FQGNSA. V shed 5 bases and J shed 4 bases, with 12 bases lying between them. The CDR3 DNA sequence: TGTGCCAGCAGCCCTAGAACGGGAAATCAGCCCCAGCATTTT. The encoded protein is CASSPRTGNQPQHF.

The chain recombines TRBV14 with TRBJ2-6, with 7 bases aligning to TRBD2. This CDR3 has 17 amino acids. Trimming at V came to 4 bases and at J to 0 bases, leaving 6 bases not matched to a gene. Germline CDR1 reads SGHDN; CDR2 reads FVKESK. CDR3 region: CASSRLGGTSGANVLTF. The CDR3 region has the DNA TGTGCCAGCAGCCGCCTCGGGGGGACCTCTGGGGCCAACGTCCTGACTTTC.

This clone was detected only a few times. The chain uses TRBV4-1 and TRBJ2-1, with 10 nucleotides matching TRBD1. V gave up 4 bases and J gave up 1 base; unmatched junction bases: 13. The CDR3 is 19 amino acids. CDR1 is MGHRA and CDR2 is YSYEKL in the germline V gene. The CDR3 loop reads CASSLDPGQGSSSYNEQFF. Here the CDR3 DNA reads TGCGCCAGCAGCCTAGACCCGGGACAGGGGAGTAGTTCCTACAATGAGCAGTTCTTC.

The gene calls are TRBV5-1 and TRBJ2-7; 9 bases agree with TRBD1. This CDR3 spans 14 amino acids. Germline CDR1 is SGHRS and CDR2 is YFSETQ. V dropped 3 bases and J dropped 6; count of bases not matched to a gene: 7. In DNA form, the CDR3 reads TGCGCCAGCAGCTCACGGACAGGGGCTCTCGAGCAGTACTTC. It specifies CASSSRTGALEQYF. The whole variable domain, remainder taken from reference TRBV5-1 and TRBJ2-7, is KAGVTQTPRYLIKTRGQQVTLSCSPISGHRSVSWYQQTPGQGLQFLFEYFSETQRNKGNFPGRFSGRQFSNSRSEMNVSTLELGDSALYLCASSSRTGALEQYFGPGTRLTVT.

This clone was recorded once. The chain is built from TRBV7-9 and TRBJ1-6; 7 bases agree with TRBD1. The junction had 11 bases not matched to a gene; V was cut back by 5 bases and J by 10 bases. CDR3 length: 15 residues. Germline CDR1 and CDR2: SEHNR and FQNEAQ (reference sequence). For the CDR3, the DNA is TGTGCCAGCAGCACCGCAACAGGGGTCGGGTCACCCCTCCACTTT. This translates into CASSTATGVGSPLHF.

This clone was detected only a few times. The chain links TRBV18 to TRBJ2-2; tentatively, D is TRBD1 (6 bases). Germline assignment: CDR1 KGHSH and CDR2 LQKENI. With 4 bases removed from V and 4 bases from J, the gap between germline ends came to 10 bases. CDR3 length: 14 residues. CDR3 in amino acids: CASSLDSFTGELFF. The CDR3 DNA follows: TGTGCCAGCTCACTGGACAGTTTCACCGGGGAGCTGTTTTTT.

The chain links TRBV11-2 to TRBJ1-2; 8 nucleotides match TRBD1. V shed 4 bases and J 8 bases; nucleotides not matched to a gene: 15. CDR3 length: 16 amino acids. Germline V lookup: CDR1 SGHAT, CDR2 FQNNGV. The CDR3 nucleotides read TGTGCCAGCAGCTCAAATCGTCGCCAGGGGGCGGGCGGCTACACCTTC. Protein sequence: CASSSNRRQGAGGYTF.

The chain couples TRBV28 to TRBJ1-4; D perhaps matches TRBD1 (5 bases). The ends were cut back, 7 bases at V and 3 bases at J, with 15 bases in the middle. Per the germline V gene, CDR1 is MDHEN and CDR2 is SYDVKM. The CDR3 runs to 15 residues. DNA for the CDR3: TGTGCCAGCAAGGGGTCGGCAGGATCTAATGAAAAACTGTTTTTT. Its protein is CASKGSAGSNEKLFF.

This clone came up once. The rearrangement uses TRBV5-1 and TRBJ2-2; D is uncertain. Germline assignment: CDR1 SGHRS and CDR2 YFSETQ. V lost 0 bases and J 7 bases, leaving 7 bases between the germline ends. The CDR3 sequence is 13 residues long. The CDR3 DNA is TGCGCCAGCAGCTTGGAGGCAGGCGGGGAGCTGTTTTTT. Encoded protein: CASSLEAGGELFF.

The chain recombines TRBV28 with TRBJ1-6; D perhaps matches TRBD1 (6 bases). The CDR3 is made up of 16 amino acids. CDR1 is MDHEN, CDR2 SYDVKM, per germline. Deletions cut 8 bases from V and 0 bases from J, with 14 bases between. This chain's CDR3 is CASSGRGSSYNSPLHF. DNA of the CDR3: TGTGCCAGCTCAGGCAGGGGAAGCTCCTATAATTCACCCCTCCACTTT.

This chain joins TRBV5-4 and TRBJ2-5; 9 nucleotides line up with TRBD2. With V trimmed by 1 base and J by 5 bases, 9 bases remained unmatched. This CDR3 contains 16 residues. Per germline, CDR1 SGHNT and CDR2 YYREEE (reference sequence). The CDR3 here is CASSLPAGGLRETQYF. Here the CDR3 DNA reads TGTGCCAGCAGCTTGCCCGCGGGGGGGCTAAGGGAGACCCAGTACTTC.

The CDR3 sequence: CASSENTNSPLHF. DNA for the CDR3: TGCGCCAGCAGTGAAAACACTAATTCACCCCTCCACTTT. The rearrangement joins TRBV10-2 to TRBJ1-6, with unresolved D. In germline, CDR1 is WSHSY, CDR2 SAAADI. V was trimmed by 3 bases and J by 6 bases, leaving 6 bases between them. The CDR3 contains 13 residues.

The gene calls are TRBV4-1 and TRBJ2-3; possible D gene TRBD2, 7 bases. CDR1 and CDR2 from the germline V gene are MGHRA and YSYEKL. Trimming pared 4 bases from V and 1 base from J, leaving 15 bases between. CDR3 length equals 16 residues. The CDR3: CASSPQAGTRTDTQYF. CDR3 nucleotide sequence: TGCGCCAGCAGCCCCCAAGCGGGGACACGCACAGATACGCAGTATTTT.

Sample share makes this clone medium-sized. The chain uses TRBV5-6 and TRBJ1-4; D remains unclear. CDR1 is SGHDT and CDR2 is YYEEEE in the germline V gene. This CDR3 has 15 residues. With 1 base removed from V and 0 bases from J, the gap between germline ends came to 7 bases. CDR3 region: CASSLLTATNEKLFF. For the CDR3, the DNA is TGTGCCAGCAGCTTGCTGACTGCAACTAATGAAAAACTGTTTTTT.

The CDR3 nucleotides read TGTGCCAGCAGCTTGATTAGGGGCACAGGGACGTCGGGCTACACCTTC. Translated: CASSLIRGTGTSGYTF. The gene calls are TRBV5-6 and TRBJ1-2, with D perhaps TRBD1 (6 bases). This CDR3 contains 16 residues. Trimming removed 1 base at V and 8 bases at J, with 21 bases between. The germline V gene encodes CDR1 SGHDT and CDR2 YYEEEE.

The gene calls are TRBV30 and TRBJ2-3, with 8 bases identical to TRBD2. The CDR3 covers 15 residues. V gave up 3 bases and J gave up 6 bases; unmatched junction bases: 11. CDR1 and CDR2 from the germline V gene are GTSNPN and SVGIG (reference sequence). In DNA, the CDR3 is TGTGCCTGGAGCGGTGCGGGGGGTCCGTGGGATACGCAGTATTTT. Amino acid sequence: CAWSGAGGPWDTQYF.

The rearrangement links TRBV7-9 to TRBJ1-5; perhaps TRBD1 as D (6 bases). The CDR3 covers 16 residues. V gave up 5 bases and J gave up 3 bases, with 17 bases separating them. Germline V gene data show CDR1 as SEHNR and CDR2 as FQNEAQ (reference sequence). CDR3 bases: TGTGCCAGCAGCCTTGATAGCGGGGGCAACAATCAGCCCCAGCATTTT. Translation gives CASSLDSGGNNQPQHF.

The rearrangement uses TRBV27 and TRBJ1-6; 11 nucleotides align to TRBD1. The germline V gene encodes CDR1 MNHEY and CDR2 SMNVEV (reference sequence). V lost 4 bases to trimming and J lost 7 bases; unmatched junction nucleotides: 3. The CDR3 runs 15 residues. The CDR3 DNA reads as TGTGCCAGCAGTTGGCGGACAGGGGGCAATTCACCCCTCCACTTT. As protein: CASSWRTGGNSPLHF.

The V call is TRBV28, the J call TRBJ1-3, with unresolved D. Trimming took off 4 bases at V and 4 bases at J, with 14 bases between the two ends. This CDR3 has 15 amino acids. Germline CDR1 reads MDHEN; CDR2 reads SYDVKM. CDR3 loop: CASSSGQVTGNTIYF. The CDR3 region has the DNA TGTGCCAGCAGTTCTGGCCAGGTAACGGGAAACACCATATATTTT.

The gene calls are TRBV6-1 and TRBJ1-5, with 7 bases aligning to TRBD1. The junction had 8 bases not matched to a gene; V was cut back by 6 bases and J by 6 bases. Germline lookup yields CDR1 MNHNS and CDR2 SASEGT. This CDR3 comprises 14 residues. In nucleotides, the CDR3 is TGTGCCAGCAGGGAGACAGGGTGGGGTCAGCCCCAGCATTTT. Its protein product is CASRETGWGQPQHF.

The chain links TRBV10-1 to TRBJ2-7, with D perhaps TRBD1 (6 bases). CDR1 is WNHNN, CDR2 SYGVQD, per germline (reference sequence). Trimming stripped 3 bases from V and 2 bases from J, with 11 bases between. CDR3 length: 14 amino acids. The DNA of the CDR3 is TGCGCCAGCAGTGAACAGGGCTCTACCTACGAGCAGTACTTC. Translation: CASSEQGSTYEQYF.

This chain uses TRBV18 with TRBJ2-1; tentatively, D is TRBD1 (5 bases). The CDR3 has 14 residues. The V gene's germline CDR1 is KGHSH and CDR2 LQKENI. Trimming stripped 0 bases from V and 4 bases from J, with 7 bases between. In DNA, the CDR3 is TGTGCCAGCTCACCACCGGCAGGGTACAATGAGCAGTTCTTC. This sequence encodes CASSPPAGYNEQFF.